Included here is one T cell receptor (beta chain) sequence, with context. The antigen remains undetermined. With 60 Vbeta and 13 Jbeta primers, the PCR was carried out. Method: immunoSEQ multiplex PCR; TCRdb's copy keeps in-frame clones and lacks some. The profile shows about 160,000 clones, around 84% of them singletons. The data were obtained in a study of cytomegalovirus exposure and HLA in healthy donors. Study-wide results and limits: A later analysis linked a missense variant in DCLRE1C to the trimming of TCR beta V and J genes. Sequencing likely generated an artifact that appeared as a cluster of highly shared sequence variants.

The sample taken for sequencing was PBMCs. The receptor was isolated from a woman in her thirties or forties in good health and CMV-seronegative.

This chain's CDR3 is CASSYSDRYQPQHF. The CDR3 DNA sequence: TGTGCCAGCAGTTACTCCGACAGATATCAGCCCCAGCATTTT. The V call is TRBV6-6, the J call TRBJ1-5, with D maybe TRBD1 (5 bases). V was trimmed by 0 bases and J by 5 bases, leaving 8 bases between them. This CDR3 contains 14 residues. Germline loops: CDR1 MNHNY, CDR2 SVGAGI (reference sequence).